This T cell receptor (beta chain) was identified in a study of T cell repertoires in cytomegalovirus infection. The CDR3 covers 11 residues. Trimming took 6 bases from V and 5 from J, leaving 7 bases between them. Germline V gene data show CDR1 as ENHRY and CDR2 as SYGVKD. TCRdb reprocessed the reads with MiXCR, giving one entry per CDR3 protein. The table shows 830,000 or so distinct CDR3 sequences, with approximately 29% occurring only once. On this clonotype itself: Its antigen is not identified.

This TCR came from a human donor in good health (CMV status not recorded). Some clones in this sample may be carry-over from other donors' samples. Sequences were derived from cultured CD8+ T cells from PBMCs, sampled from culture after CMV antigen stimulation. The chain is built from TRBV10-3 and TRBJ1-2, with D uncertain. CDR3 residues: CAIRRPYGYTF. CDR3 in DNA: TGTGCCATCAGGCGGCCTTATGGCTACACCTTC.